Each of the 9 T cell receptor beta chains below was sequenced from the same sample in a study of blood T cell repertoires in COVID-19. Profiling relied on immunoSEQ multiplex PCR, and the TCRdb table lists in-frame clones only, not all of them. Of approximately 89,000 clones in the sample, around 80% were seen once. The sequenced material came from peripheral blood. The origin of the receptors is a man between 65 and 85 years old with acute or convalescent COVID-19.

This chain joins TRBV5-8 and TRBJ1-4; 9 bases align to TRBD1. Germline values: CDR1 SGHTS, CDR2 YDEGEE. This CDR3 is built from 14 residues. Losses at the gene ends were 4 bases for V and 8 bases for J; bases not matched to a gene: 6. CDR3 nucleotide sequence: TGTGCCAGCAGCCGGGGACAGGGTCGGGAAAAACTGTTTTTT. Translating it yields CASSRGQGREKLFF.

Here the CDR3 DNA reads TGTGCCACCAGGACAGGGGGAATGAACACCGGGGAGCTGTTTTTT. It encodes CATRTGGMNTGELFF. The chain links TRBV15 to TRBJ2-2, with 9 nucleotides matching TRBD1. Trimming at V came to 6 bases and at J to 1 base, leaving 3 bases not matched to a gene. This CDR3 has 15 amino acids. The V gene's germline CDR1 is LNHNV and CDR2 YYDKDF (reference sequence).

The chain joins TRBV10-3 to TRBJ1-1; TRBD1 agrees at 7 bases. The CDR3 contains 15 residues. V dropped 4 bases and J dropped 0; count of bases not matched to a gene: 5. Germline-derived CDR1 and CDR2 are ENHRY and SYGVKD. In DNA, the CDR3 is TGTGCCATCAGTGTACAGGGGCAGATGAACACTGAAGCTTTCTTT. Its protein is CAISVQGQMNTEAFF.

The J gene is TRBJ1-2, the V gene TRBV5-6; 9 nucleotides match TRBD1. The CDR3 has 13 residues. The trim removed 7 bases at V and 7 bases at J, leaving 8 bases unmatched. Germline CDR1 reads SGHDT; CDR2 reads YYEEEE. As DNA, the CDR3 is TGTGCCAGCTTGACAGGGGGAAACGGTGGCTACACCTTC. Translated: CASLTGGNGGYTF. The entire variable domain, with the rest obtained from reference TRBV5-6 and TRBJ1-2, is as follows: DAGVTQSPTHLIKTRGQQVTLRCSPKSGHDTVSWYQQALGQGPQFIFQYYEEEERQRGNFPDRFSGHQFPNYSSELNVNALLLGDSALYLCASLTGGNGGYTFGSGTRLTVV.

V and J are TRBV24-1 and TRBJ2-3; no clear D gene. The length of the CDR3 is 14 residues. V lost 6 bases to trimming and J lost 0 bases, with 9 bases between them. Germline V gives CDR1 KGHDR, CDR2 SFDVKD. This CDR3 is CATSKESSTDTQYF. DNA of the CDR3: TGTGCCACCAGTAAGGAGTCTAGCACAGATACGCAGTATTTT.

The rearrangement links TRBV18 to TRBJ2-5, with a possible D match to TRBD1 (6 bases). The V end lost 0 bases, the J end lost 0 bases, and 8 bases lay between the germline ends. The CDR3 is 15 residues long. In germline, CDR1 is KGHSH, CDR2 LQKENI. DNA for the CDR3: TGTGCCAGCTCACCACCCCAGGGGTACCAAGAGACCCAGTACTTC. It translates to CASSPPQGYQETQYF.

J is TRBJ2-7 and V is TRBV7-8; no clear D gene. Looked up from germline, CDR1 is SGHVS and CDR2 is FQNEAQ. The CDR3 length is 13 residues. Trimming stripped 4 bases from V and 5 bases from J, with 12 bases between. The CDR3 protein is CASSSRPADEQYF. In nucleotides, the CDR3 is TGTGCCAGCAGCTCTCGGCCTGCGGACGAGCAGTACTTC.

This clone was detected only a few times. This chain connects TRBV5-1 to TRBJ1-2; 7 nucleotides match TRBD1. Germline-derived CDR1 and CDR2 are SGHRS and YFSETQ. J lost 6 bases, V lost 0 bases, and 2 bases had no gene match. The length of the CDR3 is 13 residues. As DNA, the CDR3 is TGCGCCAGCAGCTTGGCTACAGGGGATGGCTACACCTTC. Translation: CASSLATGDGYTF.

In this sample, this clone turned up many times. This rearrangement joins TRBV3-1 (or the pseudogene TRBV3-2) to TRBJ1-2, with D possibly being TRBD1 (5 bases). The CDR3 has 14 amino acids. Germline CDR1 LGHDT, CDR2 YNNKEL (reference sequence). V gave up 3 bases and J gave up 6 bases, with 14 bases separating them. The CDR3 loop reads CASSQPSGGNGYTF. CDR3 nucleotides: TGTGCCAGCAGCCAGCCCTCGGGGGGTAATGGCTACACCTTC.